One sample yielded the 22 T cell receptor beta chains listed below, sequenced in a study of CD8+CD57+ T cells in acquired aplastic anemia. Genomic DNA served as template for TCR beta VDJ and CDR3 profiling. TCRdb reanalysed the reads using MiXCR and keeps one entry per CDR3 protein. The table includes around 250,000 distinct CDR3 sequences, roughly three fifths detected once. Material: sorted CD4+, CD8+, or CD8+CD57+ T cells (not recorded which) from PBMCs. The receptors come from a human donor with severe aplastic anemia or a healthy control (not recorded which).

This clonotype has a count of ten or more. The CDR3, as DNA: TGCAGTGCTGCCCCCTTGGGCGGGGGTACGGCTTGGGGCAATGAGCAGTTCTTC. Translation: CSAAPLGGGTAWGNEQFF. V is TRBV20-1 and J is TRBJ2-1; 7 positions agree with TRBD2. The V and J ends lost 5 bases and 6 bases, in that order; junction bases with no gene match: 22. CDR1 and CDR2 (germline): DFQATT, SNEGSKA (reference sequence). The CDR3 covers 18 residues.

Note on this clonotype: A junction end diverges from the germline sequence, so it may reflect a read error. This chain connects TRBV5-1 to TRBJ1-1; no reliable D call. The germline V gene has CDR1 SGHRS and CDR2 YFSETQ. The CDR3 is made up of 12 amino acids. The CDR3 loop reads CASSDMNTEAFF. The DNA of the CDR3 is TGTGCCAGCAGTGATATGAACACTGAAGCTTTCTTT.

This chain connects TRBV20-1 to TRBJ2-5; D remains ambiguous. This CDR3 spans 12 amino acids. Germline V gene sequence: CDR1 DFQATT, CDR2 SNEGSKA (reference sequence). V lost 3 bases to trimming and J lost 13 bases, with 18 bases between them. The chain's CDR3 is CSASTIQKSTYF. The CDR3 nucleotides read TGCAGTGCTAGCACTATACAGAAGTCTACGTACTTC.

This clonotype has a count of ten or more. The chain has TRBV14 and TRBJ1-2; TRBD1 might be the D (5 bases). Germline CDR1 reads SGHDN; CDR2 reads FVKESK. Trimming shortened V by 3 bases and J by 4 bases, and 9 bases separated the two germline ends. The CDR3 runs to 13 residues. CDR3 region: CASSHWGAYGYTF. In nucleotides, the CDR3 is TGTGCCAGCAGCCATTGGGGCGCCTATGGCTACACCTTC.

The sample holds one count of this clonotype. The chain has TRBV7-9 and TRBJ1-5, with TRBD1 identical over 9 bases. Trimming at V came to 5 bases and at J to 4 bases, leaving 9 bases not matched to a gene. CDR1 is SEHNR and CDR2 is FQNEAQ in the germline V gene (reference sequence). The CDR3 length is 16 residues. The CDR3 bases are TGTGCCAGCAGCCCCCGCCCCGGGACAGGGAATCAGCCCCAGCATTTT. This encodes CASSPRPGTGNQPQHF.

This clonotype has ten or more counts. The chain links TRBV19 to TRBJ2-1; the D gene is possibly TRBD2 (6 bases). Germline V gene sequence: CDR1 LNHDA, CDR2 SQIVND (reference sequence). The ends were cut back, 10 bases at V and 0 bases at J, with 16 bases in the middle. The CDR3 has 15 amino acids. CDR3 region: CAKPPGDSSYNEQFF. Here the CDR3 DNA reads TGTGCCAAGCCACCGGGGGATAGCTCCTACAATGAGCAGTTCTTC.

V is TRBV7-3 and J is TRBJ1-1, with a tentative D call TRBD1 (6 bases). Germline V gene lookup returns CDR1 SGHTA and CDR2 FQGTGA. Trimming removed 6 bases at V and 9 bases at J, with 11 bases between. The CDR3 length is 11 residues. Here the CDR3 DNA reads TGTGCCAGCAGGCCGGGGGGGCAAGCTTTCTTT. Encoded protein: CASRPGGQAFF.

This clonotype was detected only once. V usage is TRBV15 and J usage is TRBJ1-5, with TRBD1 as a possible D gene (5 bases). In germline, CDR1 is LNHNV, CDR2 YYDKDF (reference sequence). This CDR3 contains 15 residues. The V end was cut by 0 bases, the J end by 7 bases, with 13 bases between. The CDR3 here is CATSRDLGDGQPQHF. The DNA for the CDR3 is TGTGCCACCAGCAGAGATCTGGGGGATGGGCAGCCCCAGCATTTT.

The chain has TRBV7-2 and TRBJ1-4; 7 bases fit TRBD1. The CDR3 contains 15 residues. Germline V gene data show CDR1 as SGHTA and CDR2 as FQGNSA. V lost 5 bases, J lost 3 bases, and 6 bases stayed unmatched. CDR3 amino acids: CASSPRTGSNEKLFF. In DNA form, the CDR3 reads TGTGCCAGCAGCCCCCGGACAGGTTCTAATGAAAAACTGTTTTTT. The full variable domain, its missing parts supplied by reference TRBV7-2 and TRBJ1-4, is GAGVSQSPSNKVTEKGKDVELRCDPISGHTALYWYRQSLGQGLEFLIYFQGNSAPDKSGLPSDRFSAERTGGSVSTLTIQRTQQEDSAVYLCASSPRTGSNEKLFFGSGTQLSVL.

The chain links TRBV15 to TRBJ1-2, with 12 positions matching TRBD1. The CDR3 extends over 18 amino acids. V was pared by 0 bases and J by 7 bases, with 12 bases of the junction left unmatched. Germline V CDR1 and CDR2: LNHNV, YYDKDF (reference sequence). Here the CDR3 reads CATSRDAGDRGLNRGYTF. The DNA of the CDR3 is TGTGCCACCAGCAGAGATGCTGGGGACAGGGGGCTAAATCGTGGCTACACCTTC.

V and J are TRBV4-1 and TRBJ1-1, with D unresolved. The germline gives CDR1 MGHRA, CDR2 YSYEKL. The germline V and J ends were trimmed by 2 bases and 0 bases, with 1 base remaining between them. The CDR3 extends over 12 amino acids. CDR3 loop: CASSQLNTEAFF. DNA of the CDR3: TGCGCCAGCAGCCAATTGAACACTGAAGCTTTCTTT.

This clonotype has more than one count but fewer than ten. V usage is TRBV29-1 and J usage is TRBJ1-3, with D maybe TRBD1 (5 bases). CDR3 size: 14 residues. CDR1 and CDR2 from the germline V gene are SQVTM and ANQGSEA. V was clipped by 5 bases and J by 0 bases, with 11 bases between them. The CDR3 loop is CSVRDGTSGNTIYF. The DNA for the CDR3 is TGCAGCGTTAGGGACGGAACCTCTGGAAACACCATATATTTT. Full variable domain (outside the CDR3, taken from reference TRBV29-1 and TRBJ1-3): SAVISQKPSRDICQRGTSLTIQCQVDSQVTMMFWYRQQPGQSLTLIATANQGSEATYESGFVIDKFPISRPNLTFSTLTVSNMSPEDSSIYLCSVRDGTSGNTIYFGEGSWLTVV.

The CDR3 protein is CSATSPNTGELFF. The DNA for the CDR3 is TGCAGTGCCACTTCACCAAACACCGGGGAGCTGTTTTTT. The chain uses TRBV20-1 and TRBJ2-2; no clear D. The CDR3 length is 13 residues. Trimming took off 6 bases at V and 2 bases at J, with 10 bases between the two ends. Germline CDR1 is DFQATT and CDR2 is SNEGSKA (reference sequence).

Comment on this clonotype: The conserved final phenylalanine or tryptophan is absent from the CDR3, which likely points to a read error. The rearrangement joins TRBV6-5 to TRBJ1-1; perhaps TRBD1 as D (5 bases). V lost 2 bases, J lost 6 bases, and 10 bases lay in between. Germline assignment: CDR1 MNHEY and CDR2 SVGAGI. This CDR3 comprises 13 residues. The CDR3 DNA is TGTGCCAGCAGTTACCCGAAGGGGTCTGAAGCTTTCTGT. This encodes CASSYPKGSEAFC.

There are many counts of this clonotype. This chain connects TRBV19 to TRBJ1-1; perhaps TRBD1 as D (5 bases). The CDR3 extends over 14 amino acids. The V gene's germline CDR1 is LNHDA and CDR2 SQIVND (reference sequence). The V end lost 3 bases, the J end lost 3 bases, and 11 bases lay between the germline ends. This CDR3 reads CASSIEGLDTEAFF. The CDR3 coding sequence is TGTGCCAGTAGTATTGAGGGGCTCGACACTGAAGCTTTCTTT.

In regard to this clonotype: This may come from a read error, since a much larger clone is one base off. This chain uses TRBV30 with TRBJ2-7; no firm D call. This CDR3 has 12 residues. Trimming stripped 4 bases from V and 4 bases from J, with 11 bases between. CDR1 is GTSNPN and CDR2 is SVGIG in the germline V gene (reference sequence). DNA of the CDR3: TGTGCCTGGAACCTCGACGAATACGAGCAGTACTTC. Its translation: CAWNLDEYEQYF.

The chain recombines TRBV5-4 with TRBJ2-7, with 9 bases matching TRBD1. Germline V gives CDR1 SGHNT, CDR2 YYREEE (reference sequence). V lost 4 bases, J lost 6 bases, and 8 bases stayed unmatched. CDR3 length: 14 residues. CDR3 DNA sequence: TGTGCCAGCAGCCTGGGGACAGGGTCTTTCGAGCAGTACTTC. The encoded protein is CASSLGTGSFEQYF.

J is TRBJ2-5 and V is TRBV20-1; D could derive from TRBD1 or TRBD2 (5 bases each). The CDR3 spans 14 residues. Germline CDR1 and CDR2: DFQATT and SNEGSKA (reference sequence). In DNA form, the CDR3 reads TGCAGCCTTAAAGACCACAACGATGGGGGGACCCAGTACTTC. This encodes CSLKDHNDGGTQYF.

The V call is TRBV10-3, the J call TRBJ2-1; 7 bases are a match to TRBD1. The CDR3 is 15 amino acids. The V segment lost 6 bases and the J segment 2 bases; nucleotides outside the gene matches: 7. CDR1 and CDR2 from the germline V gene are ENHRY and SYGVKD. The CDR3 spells CAIRTGFGAYNEQFF. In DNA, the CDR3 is TGTGCCATCAGGACAGGGTTTGGGGCCTACAATGAGCAGTTCTTC.

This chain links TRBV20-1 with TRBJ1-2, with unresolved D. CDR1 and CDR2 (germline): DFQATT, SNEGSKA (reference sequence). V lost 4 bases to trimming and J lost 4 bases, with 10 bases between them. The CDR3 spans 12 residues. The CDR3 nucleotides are TGCAGTGCTACCGACGGCCGCTATGGCTACACCTTC. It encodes CSATDGRYGYTF.

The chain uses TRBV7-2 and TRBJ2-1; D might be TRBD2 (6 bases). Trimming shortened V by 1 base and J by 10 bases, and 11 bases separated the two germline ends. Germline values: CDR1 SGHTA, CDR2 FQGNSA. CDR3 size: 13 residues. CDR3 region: CASSLGRGLEQFF. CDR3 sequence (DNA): TGTGCCAGCAGCTTAGGGAGGGGCCTCGAGCAGTTCTTC.

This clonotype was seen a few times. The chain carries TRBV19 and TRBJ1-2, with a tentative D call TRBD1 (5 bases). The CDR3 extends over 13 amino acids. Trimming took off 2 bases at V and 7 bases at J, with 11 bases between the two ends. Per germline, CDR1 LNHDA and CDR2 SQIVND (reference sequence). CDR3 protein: CASSIWEGRGYTF. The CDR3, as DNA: TGTGCCAGTAGTATATGGGAGGGACGTGGCTACACCTTC.